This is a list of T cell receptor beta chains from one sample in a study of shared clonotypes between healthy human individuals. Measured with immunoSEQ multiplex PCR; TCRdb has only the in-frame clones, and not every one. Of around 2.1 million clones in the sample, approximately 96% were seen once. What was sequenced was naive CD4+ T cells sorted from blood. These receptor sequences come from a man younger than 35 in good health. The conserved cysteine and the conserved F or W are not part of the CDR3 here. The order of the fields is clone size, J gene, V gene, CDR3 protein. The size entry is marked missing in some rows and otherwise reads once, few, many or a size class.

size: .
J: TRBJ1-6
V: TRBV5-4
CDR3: ASSLATGLNSPLH

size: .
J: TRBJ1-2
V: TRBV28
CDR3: ASSLGGGDYGYT

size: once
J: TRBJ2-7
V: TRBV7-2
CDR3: ASSFTIGAYEQY

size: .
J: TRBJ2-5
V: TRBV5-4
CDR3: ASSLIQEQETQY

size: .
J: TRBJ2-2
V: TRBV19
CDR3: ASSTAGVTGELF

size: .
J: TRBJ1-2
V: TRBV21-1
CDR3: ASSKNRDRGHDGYT

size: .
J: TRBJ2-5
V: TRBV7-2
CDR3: ASSFGLAKETQY

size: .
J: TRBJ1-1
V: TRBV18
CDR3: ASSPDRGRAEAF

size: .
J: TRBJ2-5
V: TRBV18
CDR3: ASSPGAGETQY

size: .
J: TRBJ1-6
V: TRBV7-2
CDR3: ASSADRVVAYNSPLH

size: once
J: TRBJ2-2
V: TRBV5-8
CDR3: ASSPDWDSPFTNTGELF

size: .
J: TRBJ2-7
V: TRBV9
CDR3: ASPGDGITLSYEQY

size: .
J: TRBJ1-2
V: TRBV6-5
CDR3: ASRYRASYGYT

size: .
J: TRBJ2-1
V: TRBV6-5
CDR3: ASSTGTRAYNEQF

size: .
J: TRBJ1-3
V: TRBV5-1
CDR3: ASSQTGTGNTIY

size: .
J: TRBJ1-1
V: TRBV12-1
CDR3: ASSRQHVTEAF

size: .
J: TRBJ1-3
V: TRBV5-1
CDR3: ASSSGTGINTIY

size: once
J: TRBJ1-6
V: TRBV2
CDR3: ASSLRTGEESPLH

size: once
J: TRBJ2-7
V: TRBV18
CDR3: ASSPLAGVPEQY

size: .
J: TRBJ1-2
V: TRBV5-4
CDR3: ASSLPTYGYT

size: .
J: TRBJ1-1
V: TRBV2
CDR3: ASSDRGPRKNTEAF

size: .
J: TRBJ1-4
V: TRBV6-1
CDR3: ASNGDFWGEKLF

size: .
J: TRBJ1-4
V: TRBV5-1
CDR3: ASSLSVENEKLF

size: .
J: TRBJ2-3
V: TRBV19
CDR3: ASSITRVDTQY

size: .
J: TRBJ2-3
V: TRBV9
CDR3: ASSVGRADTQY

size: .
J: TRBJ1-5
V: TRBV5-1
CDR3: ASSSGQGGNQPQH

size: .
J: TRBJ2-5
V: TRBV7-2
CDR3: ASSPSRTAYQETQY

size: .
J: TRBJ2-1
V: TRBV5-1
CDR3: ASSRSLEEQF

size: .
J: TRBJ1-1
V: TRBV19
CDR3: ASSSSDTEAF

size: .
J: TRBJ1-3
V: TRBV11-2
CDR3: ASSLVLGNTIY

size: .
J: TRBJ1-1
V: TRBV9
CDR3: ASSLTTGQGFGTEAF

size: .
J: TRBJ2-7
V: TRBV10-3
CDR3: AISEEHGGAEQY

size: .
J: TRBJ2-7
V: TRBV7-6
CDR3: ASSLGGGGLAYEQY

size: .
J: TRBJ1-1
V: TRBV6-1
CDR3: ASTALSLNTEAF

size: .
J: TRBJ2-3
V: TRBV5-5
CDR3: ASSPWEAGGTDTQY

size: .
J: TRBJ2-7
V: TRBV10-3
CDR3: AIRTGTGATSGYEQY

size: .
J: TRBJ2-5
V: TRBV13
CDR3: ASSLRPGQETQY

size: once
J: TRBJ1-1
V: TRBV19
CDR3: ASSIVGGGKDANTEAF

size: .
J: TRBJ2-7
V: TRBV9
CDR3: ASSAGLAGTYEQY

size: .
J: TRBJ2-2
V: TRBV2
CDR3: ASTQANTGELF

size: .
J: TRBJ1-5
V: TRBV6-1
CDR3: ASSEWAGGNQPQH

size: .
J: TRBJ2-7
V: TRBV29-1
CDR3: SVGGTHYEQY

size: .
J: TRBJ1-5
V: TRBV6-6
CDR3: ASSYRGSQPQH

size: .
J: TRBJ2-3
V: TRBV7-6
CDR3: ASSLGTATDTQY

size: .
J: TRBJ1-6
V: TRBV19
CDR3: ASSNADALAGSPLH

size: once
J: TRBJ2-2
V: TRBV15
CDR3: ATSREALLGGRGTGELF

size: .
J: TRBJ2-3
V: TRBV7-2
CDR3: ASTSGTSGNSDTQY

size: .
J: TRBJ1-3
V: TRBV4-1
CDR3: ASSQGAAGGAGNTIY

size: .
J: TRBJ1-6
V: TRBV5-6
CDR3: ASSPTNSPLH

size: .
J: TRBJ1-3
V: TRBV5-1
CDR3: ASSSGGNGNTIY

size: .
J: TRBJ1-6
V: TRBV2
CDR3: ASSVAGQGINSPLH

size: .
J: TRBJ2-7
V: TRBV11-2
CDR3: ASSTPDGLTTYEQY

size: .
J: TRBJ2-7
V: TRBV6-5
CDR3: ASSYSVREWVYEQY

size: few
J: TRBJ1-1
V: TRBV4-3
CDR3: ASSQLENTEAF